Below are 8 T cell receptor beta chains sequenced from a single sample in a study of T cells after yellow fever vaccination. TCRdb recomputed calls from the 5' RACE reads with MiXCR, one row per CDR3 protein. This table has roughly 250,000 distinct CDR3 sequences, roughly 13% appearing once. The sequencing used CD4+ T cells sorted from PBMCs, collected 45 days after the yellow fever booster vaccination. The receptors here all came from a man younger than 40 who received the YFV17D yellow fever vaccine.

The V call is TRBV7-2, the J call TRBJ2-2; D tentatively fits TRBD1 or TRBD2 (5 bases each). The CDR3 loop spans 15 amino acids. V shed 5 bases and J shed 7 bases, with 17 bases lying between them. CDR1 is SGHTA, CDR2 FQGNSA, per germline. CDR3 DNA: TGTGCCAGCAGCCGAATCGGGGCGTATGGCGGGGAGCTGTTTTTT. Translated, it gives CASSRIGAYGGELFF.

This clonotype appeared a few times. The chain couples TRBV29-1 to TRBJ1-2; 7 nucleotides line up with TRBD1. This CDR3 contains 15 residues. V shed 4 bases, J shed 0 bases, and the junction held 8 bases outside the gene matches. CDR1 SQVTM and CDR2 ANQGSEA come from the germline V gene. CDR3 sequence: CSVAQGFGANYGYTF. For the CDR3, the DNA is TGCAGCGTTGCACAGGGGTTCGGGGCTAACTATGGCTACACCTTC.

The chain has TRBV28 and TRBJ2-7; weak D call: TRBD1 (5 bases). CDR1 is MDHEN and CDR2 is SYDVKM in the germline V gene. Trimming removed 7 bases from V and 0 bases from J, with 10 bases in between. The CDR3 loop spans 13 amino acids. The chain's CDR3 is CASTLTASYEQYF. The DNA for the CDR3 is TGTGCCAGCACCCTGACAGCCTCCTACGAGCAGTACTTC.

The rearrangement joins TRBV5-1 to TRBJ1-1; D uncertain. The V gene lost 0 bases and the J gene lost 1 base, with 7 bases spanning the gap. The CDR3 sequence is 14 residues long. Germline values: CDR1 SGHRS, CDR2 YFSETQ. CDR3 DNA sequence: TGCGCCAGCAGCTTGGGGATCCCGAACACTGAAGCTTTCTTT. Protein product: CASSLGIPNTEAFF. Filled out from reference TRBV5-1 and TRBJ1-1, the complete variable domain reads KAGVTQTPRYLIKTRGQQVTLSCSPISGHRSVSWYQQTPGQGLQFLFEYFSETQRNKGNFPGRFSGRQFSNSRSEMNVSTLELGDSALYLCASSLGIPNTEAFFGQGTRLTVV.

V gene TRBV10-3 combines with J gene TRBJ2-1, with D tentatively TRBD1 (6 bases). Germline lookup yields CDR1 ENHRY and CDR2 SYGVKD. Deletions cut 5 bases from V and 6 bases from J, with 17 bases between. This CDR3 comprises 15 residues. The CDR3 region has the DNA TGTGCCATCAGTCGTGGGGGCGTGGTAGGCAATGAGCAGTTCTTC. This encodes CAISRGGVVGNEQFF.

A few counts support this clonotype. V and J are TRBV10-3 and TRBJ2-2, with D possibly TRBD2 on 5 matching bases. The CDR3 spans 14 residues. Per germline, CDR1 ENHRY and CDR2 SYGVKD. V was clipped by 6 bases and J by 5 bases, with 13 bases between them. The CDR3 here is CAISPGILTGELFF. The CDR3 nucleotides are TGTGCCATCAGCCCCGGGATTCTAACCGGGGAGCTGTTTTTT.

This clonotype was observed a few times. The chain couples TRBV27 to TRBJ2-2; unclear D gene. The CDR3 contains 15 residues. Trimming left V 2 bases short and J 7 bases short, with 14 bases between. Germline CDR1 and CDR2: MNHEY and SMNVEV (reference sequence). CDR3 sequence: CASSLTVSFIGELFF. DNA of the CDR3: TGTGCCAGCAGTTTAACCGTCTCGTTTATCGGGGAGCTGTTTTTT.

The V gene is TRBV20-1, the J gene TRBJ2-5; no firm D call. V was trimmed by 7 bases and J by 5 bases, leaving 20 bases between them. Germline CDR1 is DFQATT and CDR2 is SNEGSKA (reference sequence). CDR3 length: 14 residues. The CDR3 region has the DNA TGCAGTGGAGGTTCCGGGTCCCCGACGGAGACCCAGTACTTC. Translation: CSGGSGSPTETQYF.